This record concerns one T cell receptor beta chain sequence. The data were obtained in a study of T cell clones after liver transplantation. Overall study context: Three of eight recipients were HCV-positive; others had non-autoimmune, non-viral indications.

This CDR3 contains 15 residues. CDR1 MDHEN and CDR2 SYDVKM come from the germline V gene. The germline V and J ends were trimmed by 5 bases and 0 bases, with 14 bases remaining between them. Measured with immunoSEQ multiplex PCR; TCRdb has only the in-frame clones, and not every one. The table includes more than 8,000 clones, about 80% detected once. The sequence came from a human donor who received a liver transplant. This material consisted of CD8+ T cells from blood, taken before liver transplant. The genes are TRBV28 and TRBJ2-7; tentatively, D is TRBD2 (5 bases). The CDR3 coding sequence is TGTGCCAGCAGTCCTGGGGTCGGGAACTCCTACGAGCAGTACTTC. It codes for CASSPGVGNSYEQYF.